This TCR beta chain was obtained from a study of T cells after yellow fever vaccination. Findings and caveats of the study: Primary-vaccination clones mostly resurfaced post-booster (nearly 97% CD4, roughly 90% CD8).

A process of 5'RACE template switching, which added a universal primer site and UMIs, was used to make TCR cDNA. MiXCR, applied by TCRdb to the 5' RACE reads, yields one record per CDR3 protein. The table includes about 400,000 distinct CDR3 sequences, approximately 6% detected once. From germline, CDR1 is SGHTA and CDR2 FQGNSA. The CDR3 is 16 residues long. The junction had 9 bases not matched to a gene; V was cut back by 0 bases and J by 9 bases. A word on this clonotype: The antigen is not known.

Source: PBMCs, taken 5 days after the yellow fever booster vaccination. V gene TRBV7-2 combines with J gene TRBJ2-1; 9 bases are a match to TRBD2. The receptor's source is a man aged 25-45 years who received the YFV17D yellow fever vaccine. The CDR3 DNA reads as TGTGCCAGCAGCTTAGCTCTAGGGACTAGCCTCGGTGAGCAGTTCTTC. Translating it yields CASSLALGTSLGEQFF. The full variable domain, rest sourced from reference TRBV7-2 and TRBJ2-1, is GAGVSQSPSNKVTEKGKDVELRCDPISGHTALYWYRQSLGQGLEFLIYFQGNSAPDKSGLPSDRFSAERTGGSVSTLTIQRTQQEDSAVYLCASSLALGTSLGEQFFGPGTRLTVL.